This is a list of T cell receptor beta chains from one sample in a study of PD-L1 blockade in urothelial cancer. The table came from immunoSEQ multiplex PCR; TCRdb's copy has only in-frame clones and leaves some out. The sample includes about 69,000 clones, 85% to 90% seen only once; the top ten take around 3.4%. The sample consisted of PBMCs, taken around atezolizumab (anti-PD-L1) treatment. The origin of the receptors is a man between 60 and 75 years old with urothelial cancer. Both conserved end residues are part of each CDR3. The D gene is left open where the match is weak. Clone size is shown for a subset of rows, as once, few, many or a class of expanded clone.

TRBV5-1	NA	TRBJ2-7	NA	TGCGCCAGCAGCCAAACGCCGGACAGAAACGAGCAGTACTTC	CASSQTPDRNEQYF
TRBV6-5	NA	TRBJ1-3	NA	TGTGCCAGCAGTTACGACAGGAGCTCTGGAAACACCATATATTTT	CASSYDRSSGNTIYF
TRBV4-1	TRBD2	TRBJ2-7	NA	TGCGCCAGCAGCCCCGGACTAGCGGTAGGATCCTACGAGCAGTACTTC	CASSPGLAVGSYEQYF
TRBV5-1	NA	TRBJ1-5	NA	TGCGCCAGCAGCCAGGGACTCCTGAAGGGTAATCAGCCCCAGCATTTT	CASSQGLLKGNQPQHF
TRBV7-9	TRBD1	TRBJ1-2	NA	TGTGCCAGCAGCTCCCCGACAGGGTATGGCTACACCTTC	CASSSPTGYGYTF
TRBV11-2	NA	TRBJ2-5	NA	TGTGCCAGCAGACCGACCAGGGGAGAGACCCAGTACTTC	CASRPTRGETQYF
TRBV11-2	NA	TRBJ1-3	NA	TGTGCCAGCAGCTTAGGGGGAGGGCGACCCTTCTCTGGAAACACCATATATTTT	CASSLGGGRPFSGNTIYF
TRBV28	NA	TRBJ2-7	NA	TGTGCCAGTTCCATTACTGGACTGTCCTACGAGCAGTACTTC	CASSITGLSYEQYF
TRBV30	NA	TRBJ2-3	NA	TGTGCCTGGAGCAGAATGGCAGATACGCAGTATTTT	CAWSRMADTQYF
TRBV5-4	TRBD2	TRBJ2-2	NA	TGTGCCAGCAGCTTGGGGGAGGGGAACACCGGGGAGCTGTTTTTT	CASSLGEGNTGELFF
TRBV7-2	TRBD2	TRBJ2-5	NA	TGTGCCAGCAGCCGGGGACTAGCGGGGGAGACCCAGTACTTC	CASSRGLAGETQYF
TRBV6-4	NA	TRBJ1-6	NA	TGTGCCAGCAGTGGAACAGGTGAATCACCCCTCCACTTT	CASSGTGESPLHF
TRBV29-1	TRBD1	TRBJ2-3	once	TGCAGCGTTGGGATCCAGGGGGCAGATACGCAGTATTTT	CSVGIQGADTQYF
TRBV18	TRBD1	TRBJ2-7	NA	TGTGCCAGCTCACTTACCGGGACAGGGGCTGGTGAGCAGTACTTC	CASSLTGTGAGEQYF
TRBV6-5	NA	TRBJ1-2	NA	TGTGCCAGCAGTTACAGTAGTCGGGGACACAGGGGCTACACCTTC	CASSYSSRGHRGYTF
TRBV6-1	NA	TRBJ1-1	NA	TGTGCCAGCAGTGAGGAATCTGACTTGAACACTGAAGCTTTCTTT	CASSEESDLNTEAFF
TRBV18	TRBD1	TRBJ1-2	few	TGTGCCAGCTCACCAGGACAGGGTGGCTATGGCTACACCTTC	CASSPGQGGYGYTF
TRBV28	NA	TRBJ2-3	NA	TGTGCCAGACACCCCAGCCCGGACACTTGCACAGATACGCAGTATTTT	CARHPSPDTCTDTQYF
TRBV28	TRBD1	TRBJ1-1	NA	TGTGCCAGCACCTCCAGGGGGGCCGGGGACACTGAAGCTTTCTTT	CASTSRGAGDTEAFF
TRBV19	NA	TRBJ2-7	once	TGTGCCAGTAGTATCCCCGGGGAGACCTACGAGCAGTACTTC	CASSIPGETYEQYF